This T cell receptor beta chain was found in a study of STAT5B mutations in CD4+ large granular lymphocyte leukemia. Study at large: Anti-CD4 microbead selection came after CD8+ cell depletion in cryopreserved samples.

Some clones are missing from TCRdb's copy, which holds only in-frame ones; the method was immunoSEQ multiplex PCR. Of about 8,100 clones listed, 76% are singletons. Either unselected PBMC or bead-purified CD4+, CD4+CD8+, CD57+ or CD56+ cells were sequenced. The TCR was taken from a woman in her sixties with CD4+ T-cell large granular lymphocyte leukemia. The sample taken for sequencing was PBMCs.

CDR3 residues: CASSSPDRSADTQYF. CDR3 coding DNA: TGTGCCAGTAGTTCCCCGGACAGATCAGCAGATACGCAGTATTTT. The V call is TRBV19, the J call TRBJ2-3; D might be TRBD1 (6 bases). The V end was cut by 5 bases, the J end by 4 bases, with 16 bases between. From germline, CDR1 is LNHDA and CDR2 SQIVND (reference sequence). This CDR3 has 15 amino acids.